The entry below gives a single T cell receptor (beta chain) sequence along with its context. No antigen is known for it. CD45RO-negative, CCR7-positively selected cells formed the naive CD8 fraction, excluding terminally differentiated effector memory CD45RA+ cells. These data come from a study of shared clonotypes between healthy human individuals. Study in general: Ranging from 18 to 49 in age, donors were a couple of women and three men. There were three CD4 naive, three CD4 memory, two CD8 naive and one CD8 memory plates per donor. Broader study findings: Non-shared clonotypes showed lower generation probabilities than clonotypes common to all four donors. Clonotype sharing among donors likely depends on sequencing depth.

V gave up 4 bases and J gave up 6 bases, with 6 bases separating them. From germline, CDR1 is MNHEY and CDR2 SVGAGI. This CDR3 comprises 11 residues. Data came from immunoSEQ multiplex PCR; TCRdb stores just in-frame clones and leaves some out. The sample consists of a few hundred thousand clones, nearly 97% of them appearing once. The chain carries TRBV6-5 and TRBJ2-5; D is undetermined. The receptor was derived from a woman in her twenties or thirties in good health. The sequencing sample was made of naive CD8+ T cells sorted from blood. CDR3 protein: CASSFSKTQYF. The CDR3 region has the DNA TGTGCCAGCAGTTTCTCGAAGACCCAGTACTTC.